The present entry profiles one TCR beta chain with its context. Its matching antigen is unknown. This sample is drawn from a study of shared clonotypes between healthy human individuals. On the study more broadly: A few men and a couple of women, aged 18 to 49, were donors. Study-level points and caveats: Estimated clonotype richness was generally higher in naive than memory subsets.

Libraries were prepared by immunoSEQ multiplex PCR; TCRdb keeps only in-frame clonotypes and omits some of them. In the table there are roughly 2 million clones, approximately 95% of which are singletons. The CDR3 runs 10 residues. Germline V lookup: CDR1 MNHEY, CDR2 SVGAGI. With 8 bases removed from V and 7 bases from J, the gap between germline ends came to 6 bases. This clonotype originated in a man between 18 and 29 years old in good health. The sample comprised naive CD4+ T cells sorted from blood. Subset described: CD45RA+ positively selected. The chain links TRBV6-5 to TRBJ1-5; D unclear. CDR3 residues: CASGSQPQHF. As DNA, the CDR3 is TGTGCCAGCGGTTCCCAGCCCCAGCATTTT.